This T cell receptor (beta chain) was identified during a study of blood T cell repertoires in COVID-19. The wider study: T cells, B-cell-depleted T cells, or PBMCs supplied cDNA or gDNA.

This CDR3 contains 12 residues. The germline gives CDR1 MDHEN, CDR2 SYDVKM. V shed 6 bases and J 8 bases; nucleotides not matched to a gene: 4. Assay used: immunoSEQ multiplex PCR; TCRdb lists only in-frame clones, some missing. The data hold about 220,000 clones, with roughly nine tenths observed a single time. Input material: peripheral blood. The receptor comes from a man between 35 and 55 years old with active or convalescent COVID-19. V is TRBV28 and J is TRBJ2-1; TRBD1 matches at 7 bases. The DNA for the CDR3 is TGTGCCAGCAGCCAGGGGGTCCATGAGCAGTTCTTC. It is translated as CASSQGVHEQFF.